The rows below give T cell receptor beta chains drawn from one sample of a study of OX40 agonist ivuxolimab in advanced cancers. The repertoire was sequenced with immunoSEQ multiplex PCR; TCRdb's copy has only in-frame clones and lacks some. Counted here are around 88,000 clones, around 92% occurring once; the ten biggest clones make up 0.51%. This specimen was CD4+ or CD8+ T cells sorted from blood, taken in a trial of the OX40 agonist ivuxolimab. All receptors come from an adult with an advanced solid tumor such as melanoma, head and neck, liver or kidney cancer. CDR3s include the opening cysteine and the closing phenylalanine or tryptophan. Each record gives: V gene, clone size, J gene, D gene, CDR3 protein, CDR3 DNA. D genes are given only for firm matches. Where a row states a size, it is once, few, many or the class of an expanded clone; other rows omit it.

TRBV9	NA	TRBJ2-3	NA	CASSVGLAQRTDTQYF	TGTGCCAGCAGCGTAGGGCTAGCGCAACGCACAGATACGCAGTATTTT
TRBV9	NA	TRBJ2-1	NA	CASSVVPSGTGQFF	TGTGCCAGCAGCGTAGTTCCTAGCGGGACAGGGCAGTTCTTC
TRBV4-1	NA	TRBJ2-7	TRBD2	CASSQGGTSVYEQYF	TGCGCCAGCAGCCAAGGGGGGACTAGCGTCTACGAGCAGTACTTC
TRBV10-3	NA	TRBJ2-3	TRBD2	CAISGLAGADTQYF	TGTGCCATCTCAGGACTAGCGGGAGCGGATACGCAGTATTTT
TRBV6-8	NA	TRBJ1-6	NA	CASSPGHVLHF	TGTGCCAGCAGCCCCGGACACGTACTCCACTTT
TRBV4-2	NA	TRBJ2-3	NA	CASSPGATDTQYF	TGTGCCAGCAGCCCGGGGGCCACAGATACGCAGTATTTT
TRBV10-3	NA	TRBJ1-6	TRBD1	CAISEMDRGGSPLHF	TGTGCCATCAGTGAAATGGACAGGGGCGGTTCACCCCTCCACTTT
TRBV11-2	NA	TRBJ2-1	NA	CASNQGMGNEQFF	TGTGCCAGCAACCAGGGCATGGGCAATGAGCAGTTCTTC
TRBV9	NA	TRBJ2-1	TRBD2	CASNRGGETTGEQFF	TGTGCCAGTAACCGGGGGGGAGAAACTACGGGTGAGCAGTTCTTC
TRBV19	NA	TRBJ2-7	TRBD2	CASSPDGGSGSYEQYF	TGTGCCAGTAGTCCCGATGGCGGGAGCGGATCCTACGAGCAGTACTTC
TRBV6-5	NA	TRBJ1-6	NA	CASRRLVDSPLHF	TGTGCCAGCAGACGGTTGGTGGACTCACCCCTCCACTTT
TRBV6-6	NA	TRBJ2-3	TRBD1	CASLTPDRGIDTQYF	TGTGCCAGCCTAACCCCGGACAGGGGGATAGATACGCAGTATTTT
TRBV6-1	NA	TRBJ2-5	NA	CASRLGLQETQYF	TGTGCCAGCAGATTAGGGCTACAAGAGACCCAGTACTTC
TRBV2	NA	TRBJ2-1	TRBD2	CASNRLAVDNEQFF	TGTGCCAGCAACCGACTAGCGGTAGACAATGAGCAGTTCTTC
TRBV21-1	NA	TRBJ1-4	NA	CASSKASECTRQGGEKLFF	TGTGCCAGCAGCAAAGCGTCGGAATGTACGAGGCAGGGAGGGGAAAAACTGTTTTTT
TRBV6-5	NA	TRBJ1-2	NA	CASRDPPYGYTF	TGTGCCAGCCGGGACCCTCCCTATGGCTACACCTTC
TRBV10-3	NA	TRBJ2-1	TRBD2	CAIGAGGPGNEQFF	TGTGCCATTGGGGCGGGAGGCCCGGGGAATGAGCAGTTCTTC
TRBV9	NA	TRBJ1-1	NA	CASSVDAGQTEAFF	TGTGCCAGCAGCGTAGATGCGGGGCAAACTGAAGCTTTCTTT
TRBV10-2	NA	TRBJ2-5	NA	CANPRPPSRETQYF	TGCGCCAACCCAAGACCACCTAGCCGGGAGACCCAGTACTTC
TRBV10-3	NA	TRBJ1-4	TRBD1	CAISAEGQGSKGEKLFF	TGTGCCATCAGCGCCGAGGGACAGGGGTCCAAAGGTGAAAAACTGTTTTTT
TRBV11-2	NA	TRBJ2-1	TRBD2	CASSPGGREYNEQFF	TGTGCCAGCAGCCCGGGGGGGAGGGAGTACAATGAGCAGTTCTTC
TRBV29-1	NA	TRBJ2-1	NA	CSGQGGLGYNEQFF	TGCAGCGGCCAAGGGGGTCTAGGATACAATGAGCAGTTCTTC
TRBV19	NA	TRBJ2-2	TRBD1	CASSPDRGRSGELFF	TGTGCCAGTAGTCCCGACAGGGGGCGTTCTGGGGAGCTGTTTTTT
TRBV5-8	NA	TRBJ1-6	NA	CASSSGQTYNSPLHF	TGTGCCAGCAGCTCCGGACAGACCTATAATTCACCCCTCCACTTT
TRBV30	NA	TRBJ1-2	TRBD1	CAWSRGQGVGYTF	TGTGCCTGGAGTAGGGGACAGGGGGTTGGCTACACCTTC
TRBV5-6	NA	TRBJ2-7	NA	CATLRQTRPGQSNEQYF	TGTGCCACCCTACGTCAAACCCGACCGGGACAAAGCAACGAGCAGTACTTC
TRBV6-1	NA	TRBJ2-7	NA	CASSESGVYEQYF	TGTGCCAGCAGTGAGTCTGGGGTGTACGAGCAGTACTTC
TRBV6-6	NA	TRBJ2-3	TRBD1	CASSDRASTDTQYF	TGTGCCAGCAGTGACAGGGCCAGCACAGATACGCAGTATTTT
TRBV10-2	NA	TRBJ2-7	NA	CATSNPGGGSYEQYF	TGCGCCACCTCGAACCCGGGGGGCGGCTCCTACGAGCAGTACTTC
TRBV7-8	once	TRBJ1-1	NA	CASSLVVGNTEAFF	TGTGCCAGCAGCTTAGTGGTAGGGAACACTGAAGCTTTCTTT
TRBV5-4	NA	TRBJ1-4	TRBD1	CASTTGTANEKLFF	TGTGCCAGCACAACCGGGACAGCTAATGAAAAACTGTTTTTT
TRBV5-1	once	TRBJ2-7	TRBD2	CASSFRLAGENYEQYF	TGCGCCAGCAGCTTCCGACTAGCGGGAGAGAACTACGAGCAGTACTTC
TRBV10-3	NA	TRBJ2-1	NA	CAIRAPTSGNEQFF	TGTGCCATCAGGGCCCCCACCAGCGGGAATGAGCAGTTCTTC
TRBV10-3	NA	TRBJ1-3	NA	CAINAGEDSGNTIYF	TGTGCCATCAACGCAGGGGAAGACTCTGGAAACACCATATATTTT
TRBV29-1	NA	TRBJ2-5	NA	CSVGVGGETQYF	TGCAGCGTGGGGGTCGGAGGAGAGACCCAGTACTTC
TRBV5-6	NA	TRBJ2-3	TRBD2	CASSLVAVGLAPDTQYF	TGTGCCAGCAGCTTGGTCGCAGTCGGACTAGCGCCGGATACGCAGTATTTT
TRBV5-4	NA	TRBJ1-6	NA	CASSLGGTHSPLHF	TGTGCCAGCAGCCTGGGGGGTACTCATTCACCCCTCCACTTT
TRBV10-3	NA	TRBJ2-1	NA	CAISTEQSYNEQFF	TGTGCCATTTCGACAGAGCAATCCTACAATGAGCAGTTCTTC
TRBV5-1	NA	TRBJ1-3	TRBD1	CASSYTGEAGNTIYF	TGCGCCAGCAGCTACACAGGGGAAGCTGGAAACACCATATATTTT
TRBV5-1	NA	TRBJ2-7	NA	CASSLSGQTYEQYF	TGCGCCAGCAGCTTGAGCGGGCAGACCTACGAGCAGTACTTC
TRBV5-6	NA	TRBJ2-1	TRBD2	CASTSIGQRGSSYNEQFF	TGTGCCAGCACCTCAATCGGCCAGCGGGGGAGCTCCTACAATGAGCAGTTCTTC
TRBV18	NA	TRBJ1-4	NA	CASSEPGRRNEKLFF	TGTGCCAGCTCAGAGCCGGGACGGAGAAATGAAAAACTGTTTTTT
TRBV19	NA	TRBJ1-1	NA	CASSMVGMNTEAFF	TGTGCCAGTAGTATGGTGGGGATGAACACTGAAGCTTTCTTT
TRBV18	NA	TRBJ2-3	NA	CASSPSAENTQYF	TGTGCCAGCTCACCATCAGCGGAGAATACGCAGTATTTT
TRBV11-2	few	TRBJ1-6	NA	CASSPNPLGPLHF	TGTGCCAGCAGCCCCAACCCCCTTGGGCCCCTCCACTTT
TRBV4-1	NA	TRBJ1-4	NA	CASSQGGGVPNEKLFF	TGCGCCAGCAGCCAAGGGGGGGGCGTCCCTAATGAAAAACTGTTTTTT
TRBV15	NA	TRBJ1-5	NA	CATSRDQGPAQHF	TGTGCCACCAGCAGAGATCAGGGGCCGGCCCAGCATTTT
TRBV5-6	NA	TRBJ2-5	NA	CASSLAPPAKETQYF	TGTGCCAGCAGCTTGGCGCCTCCGGCGAAAGAGACCCAGTACTTC
TRBV5-1	NA	TRBJ2-3	TRBD2	CASSPRTSGGTDTQYF	TGCGCCAGCAGCCCCCGGACTAGCGGGGGCACAGATACGCAGTATTTT
TRBV6-5	NA	TRBJ1-5	TRBD1	CASLDRGNQPQHF	TGTGCCAGTCTGGACAGGGGCAATCAGCCCCAGCATTTT
TRBV7-9	NA	TRBJ2-5	NA	CASSSGLIGKETQYF	TGTGCCAGCAGCTCGGGACTGATTGGAAAAGAGACCCAGTACTTC
TRBV19	NA	TRBJ1-2	TRBD1	CASSIDSGGFYGYTF	TGTGCCAGTAGTATTGACTCAGGGGGCTTCTATGGCTACACCTTC
TRBV9	NA	TRBJ2-7	NA	CASSVDGGPYEQYF	TGTGCCAGCAGCGTAGACGGGGGGCCCTACGAGCAGTACTTC
TRBV10-2	NA	TRBJ2-3	TRBD2	CASSLGWGLAGITDTQYF	TGCGCCAGCAGTTTAGGATGGGGACTAGCGGGAATCACAGATACGCAGTATTTT